The 24 T cell receptor beta chains in this list originate from one sample, sequenced in a study of shared clonotypes between healthy human individuals. Measured with immunoSEQ multiplex PCR; TCRdb has only the in-frame clones, and not every one. Counted here are over a million clones, roughly 96% occurring once; the ten biggest clones make up over 1%. Sequencing used naive CD4+ T cells sorted from blood. Documented subset: CD45RA+ positively selected. Source of these receptors: a man younger than 45 in good health.

The chain employs TRBV18 and TRBJ2-2; D is possibly TRBD2 (6 bases). Trimming pared 3 bases from V and 0 bases from J, leaving 11 bases between. The CDR3 has 16 residues. In germline, CDR1 is KGHSH, CDR2 LQKENI. The chain's CDR3 is CASSPLAPANTGELFF. In DNA, the CDR3 is TGTGCCAGCTCACCGCTAGCGCCCGCGAACACCGGGGAGCTGTTTTTT.

The chain employs TRBV14 and TRBJ2-7; no reliable D call. Trimming took off 4 bases at V and 6 bases at J, with 13 bases between the two ends. Germline values: CDR1 SGHDN, CDR2 FVKESK. The CDR3 consists of 13 residues. The CDR3 sequence is CASSPLLTLEQYF. The CDR3 bases are TGTGCCAGCAGCCCTCTACTGACTCTCGAGCAGTACTTC.

The chain is built from TRBV18 and TRBJ1-1; tentative D call: TRBD1 (5 bases). CDR3 size: 15 residues. Deletions cut 3 bases from V and 0 bases from J, with 11 bases between. Per germline, CDR1 KGHSH and CDR2 LQKENI. The CDR3 protein is CASSPDSPMNTEAFF. In nucleotides, the CDR3 is TGTGCCAGCTCACCCGACAGTCCAATGAACACTGAAGCTTTCTTT.

The gene calls are TRBV19 and TRBJ1-2; perhaps TRBD1 as D (5 bases). Looked up from germline, CDR1 is LNHDA and CDR2 is SQIVND (reference sequence). CDR3 length equals 17 residues. V gave up 2 bases and J gave up 4 bases, with 20 bases separating them. Here the CDR3 DNA reads TGTGCCAGTAGTATACGTGAAACGCAAAGGGGACGCTATGGCTACACCTTC. Its translation is CASSIRETQRGRYGYTF.

The chain carries TRBV7-9 and TRBJ2-7; no firm D call. Trimming took off 1 base at V and 3 bases at J, with 7 bases between the two ends. The CDR3 runs to 13 residues. CDR1 is SEHNR and CDR2 is FQNEAQ in the germline V gene (reference sequence). In DNA, the CDR3 is TGTGCCAGCAGCTTAGGTCCCCACTACGAGCAGTACTTC. It specifies CASSLGPHYEQYF.

V is TRBV5-1 and J is TRBJ2-1; the match to TRBD2 covers 9 bases. The CDR3 runs to 14 residues. Trimming at V came to 6 bases and at J to 4 bases, leaving 5 bases not matched to a gene. From germline, CDR1 is SGHRS and CDR2 YFSETQ. The CDR3 DNA follows: TGCGCCAGCACAATAGCGGGAGCATACAATGAGCAGTTCTTC. Its protein is CASTIAGAYNEQFF. Based on the CDR3 plus reference TRBV5-1 and TRBJ2-1, the full variable domain is KAGVTQTPRYLIKTRGQQVTLSCSPISGHRSVSWYQQTPGQGLQFLFEYFSETQRNKGNFPGRFSGRQFSNSRSEMNVSTLELGDSALYLCASTIAGAYNEQFFGPGTRLTVL.

Comments on this clone: The same CDR3 arises from other DNA sequences in this sample as well. The chain links TRBV11-2 to TRBJ2-3; D unresolved. Germline V lookup: CDR1 SGHAT, CDR2 FQNNGV. Trimming stripped 1 base from V and 6 bases from J, with 5 bases between. This CDR3 comprises 12 residues. The CDR3 region is CASSLGADTQYF. The DNA for the CDR3 is TGTGCCAGCAGCTTAGGGGCGGATACGCAGTATTTT.

This clone is a singleton in its sample. The genes are TRBV21-1 and TRBJ1-5; TRBD1, as called in the table, went unchecked against the DNA. TRBV21-1 has pseudogene status. The CDR3 runs to 15 residues. CDR3 region: CASNLGPHRVQPQHF. The CDR3 region has the DNA TGTGCCAGCAACCTCGGACCCCACAGGGTCCAGCCCCAGCATTTT.

The V and J genes are TRBV5-1 and TRBJ2-1; D is perhaps TRBD1 (5 bases). CDR1 SGHRS and CDR2 YFSETQ come from the germline V gene. The V and J ends lost 7 bases and 5 bases respectively, with 25 bases between them. This CDR3 has 17 amino acids. The CDR3 sequence is CASSRTWAGFRNNEQFF. The CDR3 DNA follows: TGCGCCAGCTCGAGGACATGGGCAGGGTTTAGAAACAATGAGCAGTTCTTC.

A word on this clone: Other DNA sequences in the same sample also yield this CDR3. The CDR3 bases are TGTGCCAGCAGCCCTGGGACAGGGAATGGCTACACCTTC. Its protein product is CASSPGTGNGYTF. J is TRBJ1-2 and V is TRBV7-3, with TRBD1 matching over 9 bases. The CDR3 spans 13 residues. The V and J ends lost 5 bases and 6 bases, in that order; junction bases with no gene match: 4. Germline loops: CDR1 SGHTA, CDR2 FQGTGA.

A single count supports this clone. The gene calls are TRBV4-1 and TRBJ2-2, with 9 nucleotides matching TRBD1. The CDR3 has 15 amino acids. CDR1 MGHRA and CDR2 YSYEKL come from the germline V gene. With 5 bases clipped from V and 3 bases from J, the junction kept 4 bases outside the gene matches. For the CDR3, the DNA is TGCGCCAGCAGCGGGGACAGGGTGTACACCGGGGAGCTGTTTTTT. Translating it yields CASSGDRVYTGELFF.

This sequence joins TRBV13 and TRBJ2-1; possibly TRBD2 for D (6 bases). CDR3 length: 15 residues. V lost 3 bases to trimming and J lost 1 base, with 10 bases between them. Germline values: CDR1 PRHDT, CDR2 FYEKMQ (reference sequence). CDR3 loop: CASSFQGLSYNEQFF. CDR3 DNA sequence: TGTGCCAGCAGCTTCCAGGGACTGTCCTACAATGAGCAGTTCTTC.

This clone has a single count. The chain couples TRBV11-2 to TRBJ2-3; D is perhaps TRBD2 (5 bases). CDR1 SGHAT and CDR2 FQNNGV come from the germline V gene. Trimming removed 5 bases from V and 5 bases from J, with 11 bases in between. This CDR3 comprises 13 residues. CDR3 region: CASSPILVDTQYF. The CDR3 nucleotides read TGTGCCAGCAGCCCCATACTAGTAGATACGCAGTATTTT.

The V gene is TRBV5-1, the J gene TRBJ2-3, with 8 nucleotides matching TRBD2. Germline CDR1 SGHRS, CDR2 YFSETQ. The CDR3 is made up of 15 amino acids. V lost 0 bases, J lost 5 bases, and 5 bases stayed unmatched. The CDR3, as DNA: TGCGCCAGCAGCTTGGCTAGGCGGGAGGAAGATACGCAGTATTTT. Translation gives CASSLARREEDTQYF.

The chain is built from TRBV7-2 and TRBJ2-7, with a possible D match to TRBD2 (5 bases). The CDR3 runs 15 residues. Germline V gene sequence: CDR1 SGHTA, CDR2 FQGNSA. Trimming shortened V by 5 bases and J by 7 bases, and 21 bases separated the two germline ends. The CDR3 reads CASSPGPYTPGEQYF. CDR3 DNA: TGTGCCAGCAGCCCCGGCCCGTACACCCCGGGGGAGCAGTACTTC.

The chain recombines TRBV27 with TRBJ2-1; TRBD2 aligns across 12 bases. Germline CDR1 MNHEY, CDR2 SMNVEV (reference sequence). CDR3 length equals 17 residues. V was pared by 8 bases and J by 1 base, with 9 bases of the junction left unmatched. The CDR3 reads CASRARTSGISYNEQFF. The CDR3 region has the DNA TGTGCCAGCCGAGCGAGGACTAGCGGGATTTCCTACAATGAGCAGTTCTTC.

This clone appeared once. This chain uses TRBV4-1 with TRBJ2-1; D remains unclear. Germline assignment: CDR1 MGHRA and CDR2 YSYEKL. The CDR3 contains 15 residues. Between the trimmed V and J ends, which lost 0 bases and 6 bases, there was a span of 12 bases. In DNA, the CDR3 is TGCGCCAGCAGCCAAGAATTCGTTACGTTCAATGAGCAGTTCTTC. This encodes CASSQEFVTFNEQFF.

V and J are TRBV7-6 and TRBJ2-7, with 7 positions matching TRBD1. Germline values: CDR1 SGHVS, CDR2 FNYEAQ. CDR3 length equals 19 residues. The V gene end was trimmed by 0 bases and the J gene end by 0 bases; junction bases not matched to a gene: 14. The CDR3 is CASSLAWDSPQGVSYEQYF. In nucleotides, the CDR3 is TGTGCCAGCAGCTTAGCGTGGGACAGCCCTCAAGGGGTCTCCTACGAGCAGTACTTC.

In its sample, this clone was seen once. The chain is built from TRBV5-5 and TRBJ1-4; D is unresolved. Trimming pared 4 bases from V and 7 bases from J, leaving 17 bases between. The CDR3 length is 15 residues. Germline V lookup: CDR1 SGHKS, CDR2 YYEKEE (reference sequence). The DNA for the CDR3 is TGTGCCAGCAGCCCTGAAACGAGAATGGGTGAAAAACTGTTTTTT. Protein: CASSPETRMGEKLFF.

V gene TRBV7-2 combines with J gene TRBJ2-5; TRBD1 is a possible D gene (5 bases). CDR3 length: 17 amino acids. V was trimmed by 7 bases and J by 1 base, leaving 22 bases between them. CDR1 SGHTA and CDR2 FQGNSA come from the germline V gene. The DNA of the CDR3 is TGTGCCAGCACCCACGTAATGCGACAGCGACTCCAAGAGACCCAGTACTTC. This sequence encodes CASTHVMRQRLQETQYF.

CDR3 sequence reads: CASSPTKLGELFF. As DNA, the CDR3 is TGTGCCAGCAGCCCCACTAAGCTCGGGGAGCTGTTTTTT. The chain recombines TRBV7-3 with TRBJ2-2; D gene ambiguous. The CDR3 is 13 amino acids. The ends were cut back, 5 bases at V and 7 bases at J, with 11 bases in the middle. In germline, CDR1 is SGHTA, CDR2 FQGTGA.

This clone appeared a single time. This chain links TRBV7-6 with TRBJ2-7; 8 nucleotides match TRBD2. CDR3 length: 17 residues. The V gene end was trimmed by 0 bases and the J gene end by 5 bases; junction bases not matched to a gene: 12. Germline loops: CDR1 SGHVS, CDR2 FNYEAQ. As DNA, the CDR3 is TGTGCCAGCAGCTTAGCGGGAAGCGGGAGACTCTTCCACGAGCAGTACTTC. It translates to CASSLAGSGRLFHEQYF.

This clone was seen a single time. The chain carries TRBV15 and TRBJ2-5; D may be TRBD1 or TRBD2 (5 bases each). Looked up from germline, CDR1 is LNHNV and CDR2 is YYDKDF (reference sequence). The germline V and J ends were trimmed by 1 base and 5 bases, with 11 bases remaining between them. CDR3 length equals 14 residues. This CDR3 is CATSRGRGAETQYF. CDR3 DNA sequence: TGTGCCACCAGCAGAGGAAGAGGGGCGGAGACCCAGTACTTC.

The rearrangement joins TRBV27 to TRBJ1-2, with unresolved D. The CDR3 is 15 amino acids. Germline assignment: CDR1 MNHEY and CDR2 SMNVEV (reference sequence). Deletions cut 4 bases from V and 2 bases from J, with 14 bases between. This chain's CDR3 is CASSSPQAGNYGYTF. The DNA of the CDR3 is TGTGCCAGCAGTTCACCCCAGGCAGGAAACTATGGCTACACCTTC.